A single sample gave rise to the 31 T cell receptor beta chains below, sequenced in a study of blood T cell repertoires in COVID-19. Produced via immunoSEQ multiplex PCR; TCRdb's table is partial and in-frame only. The sample has some 77,000 clones; about 90% are singletons. Sequenced: peripheral blood. Source of these receptors: a woman at least 80 years old with active or convalescent COVID-19.

The chain links TRBV27 to TRBJ2-1, with 9 bases that match TRBD1. The CDR3 contains 16 residues. Germline assignment: CDR1 MNHEY and CDR2 SMNVEV (reference sequence). V lost 1 base, J lost 6 bases, and 7 bases stayed unmatched. The CDR3 region is CASSLLQGALFNEQFF. DNA for the CDR3: TGTGCCAGCAGTTTATTACAGGGGGCTCTTTTCAATGAGCAGTTCTTC.

The gene calls are TRBV19 and TRBJ1-5; weak D call: TRBD1 (5 bases). V dropped 6 bases and J dropped 0 bases, with 12 bases sitting between them. The germline V gene has CDR1 LNHDA and CDR2 SQIVND (reference sequence). The CDR3 runs 15 residues. The CDR3 DNA sequence: TGTGCCAGTAGCCTGGGGCAGGATAGCAATCAGCCCCAGCATTTT. Its protein product is CASSLGQDSNQPQHF.

The chain links TRBV10-2 to TRBJ2-7; 7 bases fit TRBD1. Germline-derived CDR1 and CDR2 are WSHSY and SAAADI. V gave up 3 bases and J gave up 2 bases; unmatched junction bases: 4. This CDR3 is 14 amino acids long. Here the CDR3 reads CASSELGQTYEQYF. The CDR3, as DNA: TGCGCCAGCAGTGAATTGGGACAGACCTACGAGCAGTACTTC.

The chain links TRBV19 to TRBJ2-7; a weak D match, TRBD1 (6 bases). V lost 2 bases and J 5 bases, leaving 13 bases between the germline ends. The CDR3 is 14 amino acids. CDR1 and CDR2 from the germline V gene are LNHDA and SQIVND (reference sequence). CDR3 coding DNA: TGTGCCAGTAGTATAACCCTGACAGGTAACGAGCAGTACTTC. Encoded protein: CASSITLTGNEQYF.

The chain carries TRBV19 and TRBJ2-7, with a possible D match to TRBD2 (6 bases). Trimming pared 5 bases from V and 2 bases from J, leaving 16 bases between. The CDR3 loop spans 15 amino acids. The germline V gene encodes CDR1 LNHDA and CDR2 SQIVND (reference sequence). CDR3 DNA sequence: TGTGCCAGTAGTTCCTCGGGACGGGGGACCTACGAGCAGTACTTC. Translating it yields CASSSSGRGTYEQYF.

The genes are TRBV7-3 and TRBJ2-1; D uncertain. Germline assignment: CDR1 SGHTA and CDR2 FQGTGA. Trimming cost V 2 bases and J 5 bases, with 10 bases left between them. The length of the CDR3 is 14 residues. CDR3 protein: CASSLLRENNEQFF. CDR3 DNA sequence: TGTGCCAGCAGCTTACTGCGCGAAAACAATGAGCAGTTCTTC. The full variable domain, rest sourced from reference TRBV7-3 and TRBJ2-1, is GAGVSQTPSNKVTEKGKYVELRCDPISGHTALYWYRQSLGQGPEFLIYFQGTGAADDSGLPNDRFFAVRPEGSVSTLKIQRTERGDSAVYLCASSLLRENNEQFFGPGTRLTVL.

The genes are TRBV5-5 and TRBJ1-6, with D uncertain. Germline V CDR1 and CDR2: SGHKS, YYEKEE (reference sequence). The CDR3 spans 15 residues. Trimming left V 4 bases short and J 5 bases short, with 13 bases between. The CDR3 region has the DNA TGTGCCAGCAGCCCCCCTCGGGTTAATAATTCACCCCTCCACTTT. Its protein is CASSPPRVNNSPLHF.

V is TRBV12-3 or TRBV12-4 and J is TRBJ1-5, with 7 nucleotides matching TRBD1. The CDR3 is made up of 12 amino acids. V shed 2 bases and J 11 bases; nucleotides not matched to a gene: 3. The CDR3 coding sequence is TGTGCCAGCAGTTTACGGGGACAGTCCCAGCATTTT. It yields the protein CASSLRGQSQHF.

The CDR3 nucleotides read TGTGCCAGCAGTAGAGACAGGGGTAATGAAAAACTGTTTTTT. As protein: CASSRDRGNEKLFF. The chain couples TRBV2 to TRBJ1-4; 8 bases align to TRBD1. V shed 5 bases, J shed 4 bases, and the junction held 3 bases outside the gene matches. Germline V gene sequence: CDR1 SNHLY, CDR2 FYNNEI. The CDR3 sequence is 14 residues long.

The table lists this clone with a count of one. The rearrangement links TRBV3-1 (or the pseudogene TRBV3-2) to TRBJ2-2; tentatively, D is TRBD1 (5 bases). Between the trimmed V and J ends, which lost 4 bases and 4 bases, there was a span of 13 bases. Germline CDR1 is LGHDT and CDR2 is YNNKEL (reference sequence). The CDR3 extends over 15 amino acids. Written as DNA, the CDR3 is TGTGCCAGCAGCCCCAGGGAATTAGGCACCGGGGAGCTGTTTTTT. The encoded protein is CASSPRELGTGELFF.

CDR3 coding DNA: TGTGCCAGCAGCGGATATAGGGACAAATCTAACTATGGCTACACCTTC. This codes for CASSGYRDKSNYGYTF. This chain uses TRBV7-9 with TRBJ1-2, with D possibly matching TRBD1 (6 bases). This CDR3 region has 16 residues. Between the trimmed V and J ends, which lost 5 bases and 0 bases, there was a span of 16 bases. Germline CDR1 reads SEHNR; CDR2 reads FQNEAQ (reference sequence). The variable domain in full, with the rest retrieved from reference TRBV7-9 and TRBJ1-2, is DTGVSQNPRHKITKRGQNVTFRCDPISEHNRLYWYRQTLGQGPEFLTYFQNEAQLEKSRLLSDRFSAERPKGSFSTLEIQRTEQGDSAMYLCASSGYRDKSNYGYTFGSGTRLTVV.

The rearrangement links TRBV7-9 to TRBJ2-1; 8 positions agree with TRBD2. This CDR3 comprises 16 residues. V dropped 5 bases and J dropped 8; count of bases not matched to a gene: 14. Germline assignment: CDR1 SEHNR and CDR2 FQNEAQ (reference sequence). CDR3 in DNA: TGTGCCAGCAGCCACGGGAATAGCGGGAATAGAGATGAGCAGTTCTTC. Translation: CASSHGNSGNRDEQFF.

The chain couples TRBV5-4 to TRBJ2-1; 8 nucleotides align to TRBD1. Unmatched junction bases numbered 8, after V lost 2 bases and J lost 7 bases. The CDR3 is made up of 15 amino acids. Germline CDR1 is SGHNT and CDR2 is YYREEE (reference sequence). The CDR3 protein is CASSFLGQGDNEQFF. The CDR3 nucleotides are TGTGCCAGCAGCTTCCTCGGACAGGGCGATAATGAGCAGTTCTTC.

This clone was detected only a few times. The V call is TRBV7-9, the J call TRBJ1-2, with D possibly being TRBD1 (5 bases). The CDR3 covers 11 residues. CDR1 SEHNR and CDR2 FQNEAQ come from the germline V gene (reference sequence). Trimming removed 7 bases at V and 6 bases at J, with 9 bases between. The CDR3 DNA follows: TGTGCCAGCAAGGGGCGCGATGGCTACACCTTC. It encodes CASKGRDGYTF.

The table lists this clone with a count of one. The genes are TRBV7-8 and TRBJ2-2; D is perhaps TRBD2 (6 bases). Trimming pared 5 bases from V and 2 bases from J, leaving 12 bases between. The CDR3 has 15 amino acids. CDR1 is SGHVS, CDR2 FQNEAQ, per germline. The chain's CDR3 is CASSRDGGNTGELFF. CDR3 sequence (DNA): TGTGCCAGCAGCCGAGACGGGGGAAACACCGGGGAGCTGTTTTTT.

This chain links TRBV27 with TRBJ2-7; D possibly corresponds to TRBD1 (6 bases). CDR3 length: 13 amino acids. Germline assignment: CDR1 MNHEY and CDR2 SMNVEV (reference sequence). Trimming pared 5 bases from V and 4 bases from J, leaving 12 bases between. The chain's CDR3 is CASSRAGDYEQYF. CDR3 in DNA: TGTGCCAGCAGTCGTGCAGGGGATTACGAGCAGTACTTC.

The chain combines TRBV18 with TRBJ1-6, with 7 bases identical to TRBD1. The junction had 10 bases not matched to a gene; V was cut back by 7 bases and J by 7 bases. Germline V CDR1 and CDR2: KGHSH, LQKENI. This CDR3 comprises 15 residues. CDR3 coding DNA: TGTGCCAGCTTCCCGTCAGACAGGGTGAATTCACCCCTCCACTTT. It translates to CASFPSDRVNSPLHF.

The V gene is TRBV6-2 or TRBV6-3, the J gene TRBJ1-2, with unresolved D. The germline CDR1 and CDR2 sequences are MNHEY and SVGEGT. The CDR3 runs to 16 residues. V was shortened by 2 bases and J by 8 bases, with 21 bases between the two germline ends. The chain's CDR3 is CASSYLAGRAVGGYTF. DNA of the CDR3: TGTGCCAGCAGTTACCTCGCGGGAAGGGCGGTCGGGGGCTACACCTTC.

J is TRBJ2-1 and V is TRBV11-2; 12 nucleotides line up with TRBD2. The CDR3 totals 18 residues. The V gene end was trimmed by 3 bases and the J gene end by 0 bases; junction bases not matched to a gene: 6. Germline V gene lookup returns CDR1 SGHAT and CDR2 FQNNGV. The CDR3 here is CASSLPGLAGNSYNEQFF. The CDR3 nucleotides are TGTGCCAGCAGCTTGCCAGGACTAGCGGGGAACTCCTACAATGAGCAGTTCTTC.

CDR3 sequence: CASSGESSYNSPLHF. In DNA form, the CDR3 reads TGTGCCAGCAGTGGAGAGAGCTCCTATAATTCACCCCTCCACTTT. The genes are TRBV2 and TRBJ1-6, with D unclear. The CDR3 has 15 amino acids. V lost 4 bases and J lost 0, with 7 bases in between. Germline CDR1 and CDR2: SNHLY and FYNNEI.

The chain uses TRBV6-2 or TRBV6-3 and TRBJ2-7; possible D gene TRBD2, 5 bases. V lost 2 bases, J lost 6 bases, and 14 bases lay in between. This CDR3 comprises 14 residues. Germline CDR1 and CDR2: MNHEY and SVGEGT. The CDR3 region is CASSYMDFSSEQYF. The CDR3, as DNA: TGTGCCAGCAGTTACATGGACTTCTCGTCCGAGCAGTACTTC.

The V gene is TRBV18, the J gene TRBJ1-3; possibly TRBD1 for D (6 bases). Per germline, CDR1 KGHSH and CDR2 LQKENI. Trimming left V 3 bases short and J 4 bases short, with 13 bases between. The CDR3 has 15 residues. The CDR3 DNA follows: TGTGCCAGCTCACCGCAGACAGGTCCAGGAAACACCATATATTTT. Protein product: CASSPQTGPGNTIYF.

This chain connects TRBV5-1 to TRBJ2-2, with 8 bases identical to TRBD2. The germline CDR1 and CDR2 sequences are SGHRS and YFSETQ. The trim removed 1 base at V and 6 bases at J, leaving 8 bases unmatched. CDR3 length: 16 residues. The CDR3 here is CASSLRSGGLAGELFF. CDR3 DNA sequence: TGCGCCAGCAGCTTGCGGTCGGGAGGGTTGGCCGGGGAGCTGTTTTTT.

The V and J genes are TRBV7-9 and TRBJ2-2, with 10 bases fitting TRBD1. The CDR3 length is 16 residues. Germline CDR1 reads SEHNR; CDR2 reads FQNEAQ (reference sequence). Trimming cost V 2 bases and J 6 bases; bases outside gene matches: 6. The CDR3 DNA reads as TGTGCCAGCAGCTTATACGGGACAGGGGAATCCGGGGAGCTGTTTTTT. Translated: CASSLYGTGESGELFF.

The rearrangement uses TRBV3-1 (or the pseudogene TRBV3-2) and TRBJ1-2; D is unclear. V was pared by 0 bases and J by 1 base, with 12 bases between. Germline CDR1 and CDR2: LGHDT and YNNKEL (reference sequence). The CDR3 consists of 16 residues. The CDR3 DNA is TGTGCCAGCAGCCAAGATCCGGGGTTGGGTAACTATGGCTACACCTTC. It is translated as CASSQDPGLGNYGYTF.

V usage is TRBV19 and J usage is TRBJ1-1; the match to TRBD1 covers 10 bases. V lost 4 bases to trimming and J lost 1 base; unmatched junction nucleotides: 3. Germline V gives CDR1 LNHDA, CDR2 SQIVND (reference sequence). This CDR3 spans 15 amino acids. The CDR3 nucleotides are TGTGCCAGTAGTACCGACAGGGGGCAGAACACTGAAGCTTTCTTT. This encodes CASSTDRGQNTEAFF.

The chain is built from TRBV12-3 or TRBV12-4 and TRBJ1-2; TRBD1 matches 7 bases. V was pared by 4 bases and J by 5 bases, with 4 bases of the junction left unmatched. This CDR3 has 13 residues. The CDR3 DNA sequence: TGTGCCAGCAGTTCGGGACAGCGATATGGCTACACCTTC. Translated: CASSSGQRYGYTF.

Turning to this clone: The sample carries other DNA sequences with the same CDR3. This chain uses TRBV19 with TRBJ2-5, with D possibly being TRBD2 (5 bases). The V gene lost 6 bases and the J gene lost 5 bases, with 10 bases spanning the gap. Germline V lookup: CDR1 LNHDA, CDR2 SQIVND (reference sequence). The CDR3 extends over 12 amino acids. The CDR3 protein is CASSIRGETQYF. The CDR3 DNA is TGTGCCAGTAGCATCCGCGGGGAGACCCAGTACTTC. The full variable domain, its missing parts supplied by reference TRBV19 and TRBJ2-5, is DGGITQSPKYLFRKEGQNVTLSCEQNLNHDAMYWYRQDPGQGLRLIYYSQIVNDFQKGDIAEGYSVSREKKESFPLTVTSAQKNPTAFYLCASSIRGETQYFGPGTRLLVL.

V usage is TRBV7-9 and J usage is TRBJ2-3, with D possibly being TRBD1 (6 bases). Germline V CDR1 and CDR2: SEHNR, FQNEAQ (reference sequence). The CDR3 length is 16 residues. Between the trimmed V and J ends, which lost 5 bases and 5 bases, there was a span of 20 bases. CDR3 amino acids: CASSEPVGGRGDTQYF. As DNA, the CDR3 is TGTGCCAGCAGCGAGCCCGTAGGAGGCAGGGGAGATACGCAGTATTTT. The whole variable domain, filled in from reference TRBV7-9 and TRBJ2-3, reads DTGVSQNPRHKITKRGQNVTFRCDPISEHNRLYWYRQTLGQGPEFLTYFQNEAQLEKSRLLSDRFSAERPKGSFSTLEIQRTEQGDSAMYLCASSEPVGGRGDTQYFGPGTRLTVL.

The rearrangement uses TRBV5-6 and TRBJ2-1; a weak D match, TRBD2 (6 bases). The CDR3 has 16 amino acids. Germline CDR1 and CDR2: SGHDT and YYEEEE. Trimming took off 1 base at V and 7 bases at J, with 18 bases between the two ends. This chain's CDR3 is CASSLQGRLARNEQFF. In DNA form, the CDR3 reads TGTGCCAGCAGCTTGCAGGGTAGGCTAGCGCGGAATGAGCAGTTCTTC.

The V and J genes are TRBV7-2 and TRBJ1-2; D unresolved. V was cut by 3 bases and J by 2 bases, with 4 bases left in between. This CDR3 comprises 12 residues. Germline lookup yields CDR1 SGHTA and CDR2 FQGNSA. CDR3 amino acids: CASSLSNYGYTF. The DNA for the CDR3 is TGTGCCAGCAGCTTGTCAAACTATGGCTACACCTTC.